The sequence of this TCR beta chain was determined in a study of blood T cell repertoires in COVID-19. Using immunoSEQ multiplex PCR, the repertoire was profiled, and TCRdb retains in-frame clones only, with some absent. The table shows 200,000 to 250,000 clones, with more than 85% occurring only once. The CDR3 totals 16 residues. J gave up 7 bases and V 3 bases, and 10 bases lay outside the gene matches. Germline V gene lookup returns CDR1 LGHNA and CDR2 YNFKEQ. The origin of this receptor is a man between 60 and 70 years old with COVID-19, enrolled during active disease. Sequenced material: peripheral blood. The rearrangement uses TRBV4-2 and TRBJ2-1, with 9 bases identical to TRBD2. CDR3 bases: TGTGCCAGCAGCCAGGGACTAGCTGCGGGTACGAATGAGCAGTTCTTC. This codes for CASSQGLAAGTNEQFF.